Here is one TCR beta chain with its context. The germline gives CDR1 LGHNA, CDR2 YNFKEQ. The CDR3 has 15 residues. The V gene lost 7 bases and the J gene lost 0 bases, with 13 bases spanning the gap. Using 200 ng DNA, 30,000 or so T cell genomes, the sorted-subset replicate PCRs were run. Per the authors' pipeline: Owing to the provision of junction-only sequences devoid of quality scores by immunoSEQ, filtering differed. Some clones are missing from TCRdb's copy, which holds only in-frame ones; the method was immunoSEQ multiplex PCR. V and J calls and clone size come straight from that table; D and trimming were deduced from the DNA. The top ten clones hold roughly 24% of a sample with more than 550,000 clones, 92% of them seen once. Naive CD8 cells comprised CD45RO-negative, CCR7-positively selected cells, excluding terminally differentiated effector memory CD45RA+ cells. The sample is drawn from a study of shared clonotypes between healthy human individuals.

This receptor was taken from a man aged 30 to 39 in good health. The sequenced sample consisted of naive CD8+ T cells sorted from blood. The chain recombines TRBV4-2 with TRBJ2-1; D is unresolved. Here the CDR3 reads CASTQVTGSYNEQFF. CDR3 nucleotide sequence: TGTGCCAGCACCCAGGTGACTGGCTCCTACAATGAGCAGTTCTTC.